A single sample gave rise to the 23 T cell receptor beta chains below, sequenced in a study of Ad26.COV2.S vaccination and SARS-CoV-2 variants. Treatment specified: approximately 18 received Ad26.COV2.S at low or high dose, single or two shots; 5 received placebo; per-sample allocation not given. The study sampled participants on day 63 after the first vaccine or placebo injection. This table comes from immunoSEQ multiplex PCR, and its TCRdb copy is limited to in-frame clones, with some not included. The sample yields around 500,000 clones, approximately 90% seen once. The sequencing used peripheral blood, collected in a trial of Ad26.COV2.S vaccine versus placebo. All receptors come from a person aged 18-60 years who received the Ad26.COV2.S COVID-19 vaccine or a placebo.

The rearrangement uses TRBV27 and TRBJ1-1, with D hard to call. The V and J ends lost 6 bases and 5 bases respectively, with 13 bases between them. There are 13 residues in the CDR3. Per the germline V gene, CDR1 is MNHEY and CDR2 is SMNVEV (reference sequence). The CDR3 DNA reads TGTGCCAGCAGGCCCGCGGGAAAGACTGAAGCTTTCTTT. Residues: CASRPAGKTEAFF.

The chain is built from TRBV6-4 and TRBJ2-1, with 7 nucleotides matching TRBD1. Trimming removed 6 bases from V and 6 bases from J; junction bases left unmatched: 8. Germline CDR1 and CDR2: MRHNA and SNTAGT. This CDR3 contains 14 residues. As DNA, the CDR3 is TGTGCCAGCAGCGTGACAGGGACGAGCAATGAGCAGTTCTTC. This gives the protein CASSVTGTSNEQFF.

The rearrangement uses TRBV7-9 and TRBJ1-2, with a weak D call TRBD1 (6 bases). The CDR3 is made up of 14 amino acids. Germline V CDR1 and CDR2: SEHNR, FQNEAQ (reference sequence). V lost 0 bases and J lost 6, with 11 bases in between. The CDR3: CASSLAGGADGYTF. Here the CDR3 DNA reads TGTGCCAGCAGCTTAGCTGGGGGCGCGGATGGCTACACCTTC.

The rearrangement links TRBV2 to TRBJ1-4; D unresolved. Per germline, CDR1 SNHLY and CDR2 FYNNEI. Trimming shortened V by 3 bases and J by 4 bases, and 9 bases separated the two germline ends. This CDR3 is 14 amino acids long. The CDR3 reads CASSDTRVNEKLFF. Here the CDR3 DNA reads TGTGCCAGCAGTGATACCCGAGTTAATGAAAAACTGTTTTTT.

This chain connects TRBV27 to TRBJ1-6; the D is unclear. CDR1 and CDR2 (germline): MNHEY, SMNVEV (reference sequence). This CDR3 spans 18 amino acids. Between the trimmed V and J ends, which lost 1 base and 0 bases, there was a span of 13 bases. This CDR3 reads CASSLFWPASSYNSPLHF. DNA of the CDR3: TGTGCCAGCAGTTTATTTTGGCCGGCTAGCTCCTATAATTCACCCCTCCACTTT.

V usage is TRBV30 and J usage is TRBJ2-1; D is ambiguous. Looked up from germline, CDR1 is GTSNPN and CDR2 is SVGIG (reference sequence). The CDR3 length is 11 residues. Trimming shortened V by 5 bases and J by 8 bases, and 10 bases separated the two germline ends. Here the CDR3 DNA reads TGTGCCTGGGGGTTCTATGATGAGCAGTTCTTC. Protein: CAWGFYDEQFF.

The genes are TRBV5-3 and TRBJ1-5; 9 positions match TRBD1. TRBV5-3 is an ORF; its function is uncertain. There are 17 residues in the CDR3. Germline trimming cut 2 bases from V and 4 bases from J; bases unmatched to any gene: 10. Here the CDR3 reads CARSFGTGRFRNQPQHF. CDR3 bases: TGTGCCAGAAGCTTCGGGACAGGGCGGTTTCGGAATCAGCCCCAGCATTTT.

J is TRBJ1-4 and V is TRBV7-9; possibly TRBD1 for D (6 bases). Germline CDR1 reads SEHNR; CDR2 reads FQNEAQ (reference sequence). The CDR3 totals 13 residues. V lost 1 base to trimming and J lost 7 bases, with 7 bases between them. CDR3 sequence: CASSLGTVEKLFF. In DNA, the CDR3 is TGTGCCAGCAGCTTAGGGACAGTTGAAAAACTGTTTTTT.

The chain uses TRBV4-2 and TRBJ1-5; 8 bases align to TRBD1. The germline gives CDR1 LGHNA, CDR2 YNFKEQ. The CDR3 length is 15 residues. The J segment lost 4 bases and the V segment lost 1 base, leaving 3 bases of the junction unmatched. CDR3 DNA: TGTGCCAGCAGCCAAGGGGGACAGGCAAATCAGCCCCAGCATTTT. The encoded protein is CASSQGGQANQPQHF.

The chain has TRBV7-6 and TRBJ2-5; D perhaps matches TRBD2 (6 bases). V was pared by 0 bases and J by 3 bases, with 14 bases between. The CDR3 extends over 16 amino acids. Looked up from germline, CDR1 is SGHVS and CDR2 is FNYEAQ. The CDR3 DNA reads TGTGCCAGCAGCTTAGCGGGACTGGGTAACAAAGAGACCCAGTACTTC. Its protein is CASSLAGLGNKETQYF.

This rearrangement joins TRBV6-2 or TRBV6-3 to TRBJ1-2; D unclear. V lost 2 bases, J lost 7 bases, and 8 bases lay in between. Looked up from germline, CDR1 is MNHEY and CDR2 is SVGEGT. This CDR3 comprises 12 residues. The CDR3 loop reads CASSYGERGYTF. In DNA, the CDR3 is TGTGCCAGCAGTTACGGGGAGCGTGGCTACACCTTC.

The V gene is TRBV16, the J gene TRBJ1-6; 11 bases map to TRBD1. This CDR3 comprises 15 residues. With 3 bases clipped from V and 6 bases from J, the junction kept 1 base outside the gene matches. Germline V gives CDR1 KGHSY, CDR2 FQNENV. The CDR3 loop reads CASSHGQGANSPLHF. In DNA, the CDR3 is TGTGCCAGCAGCCATGGACAGGGGGCTAATTCACCCCTCCACTTT.

This clone was seen many times. The same CDR3 also results from other DNA sequences found in this sample. The chain couples TRBV7-2 to TRBJ2-7; the D call may be TRBD1 or TRBD2 (5 bases each). The length of the CDR3 is 13 residues. V dropped 1 base and J dropped 2 bases, with 6 bases sitting between them. The V gene's germline CDR1 is SGHTA and CDR2 FQGNSA. CDR3 in amino acids: CASSLGGTYEQYF. CDR3 coding DNA: TGTGCCAGCAGCTTAGGGGGGACCTACGAGCAGTACTTC.

The chain links TRBV11-3 to TRBJ2-3, with 9 positions matching TRBD2. Germline V gives CDR1 SGHNT, CDR2 YENEEA. V lost 3 bases, J lost 4 bases, and 8 bases stayed unmatched. The CDR3 covers 16 residues. Written as DNA, the CDR3 is TGTGCCAGCAGCTTCCAAGCGGGAGGAGGGTCAGATACGCAGTATTTT. Translation: CASSFQAGGGSDTQYF.

This clone came up a few times. The chain combines TRBV10-3 with TRBJ1-1; TRBD1 matches 7 bases. Germline V gives CDR1 ENHRY, CDR2 SYGVKD. V lost 6 bases and J lost 3; bases outside the gene matches: 4. CDR3 length: 13 residues. CDR3 nucleotide sequence: TGTGCCATCAGACAGACAGGGTACACTGAAGCTTTCTTT. This translates into CAIRQTGYTEAFF.

V is TRBV9 and J is TRBJ1-1, with D maybe TRBD1 (5 bases). The CDR3 length is 13 residues. Germline V gives CDR1 SGDLS, CDR2 YYNGEE. V gave up 2 bases and J gave up 3 bases, with 8 bases separating them. The CDR3 DNA reads as TGTGCCAGCAGCGTTGCGGGGGACACTGAAGCTTTCTTT. Translating it yields CASSVAGDTEAFF.

This clone came up once. The chain recombines TRBV15 with TRBJ2-1; 7 bases are a match to TRBD2. The germline CDR1 and CDR2 sequences are LNHNV and YYDKDF (reference sequence). The J segment lost 0 bases and the V segment lost 4 bases, leaving 6 bases of the junction unmatched. CDR3 length: 16 amino acids. The CDR3 DNA reads as TGTGCCACCAGCAACCGCGGGAGTTTCTCCTACAATGAGCAGTTCTTC. Residues: CATSNRGSFSYNEQFF.

The rearrangement joins TRBV9 to TRBJ2-3; perhaps D is TRBD1 or TRBD2 (6 bases each). CDR1 and CDR2 (germline): SGDLS, YYNGEE. This CDR3 comprises 15 residues. Trimming stripped 0 bases from V and 2 bases from J, with 10 bases between. CDR3 residues: CASSVVGGPTDTQYF. As DNA, the CDR3 is TGTGCCAGCAGCGTAGTTGGGGGGCCCACAGATACGCAGTATTTT.

The chain links TRBV6-5 to TRBJ2-3; TRBD2 aligns across 8 bases. Germline values: CDR1 MNHEY, CDR2 SVGAGI. This CDR3 spans 16 amino acids. V was clipped by 0 bases and J by 2 bases; unmatched bases: 4. In DNA form, the CDR3 reads TGTGCCAGCAGTTACTCACCTAGCGGGCTCACAGATACGCAGTATTTT. Translated, it gives CASSYSPSGLTDTQYF.

V gene TRBV7-9 combines with J gene TRBJ2-2; 10 bases map to TRBD2. Trimming took 1 base from V and 4 from J; bases not matched to a gene: 6. Germline V lookup: CDR1 SEHNR, CDR2 FQNEAQ (reference sequence). The CDR3 has 17 residues. The CDR3 DNA sequence: TGTGCCAGCAGCTTAGGAGTGAGCGGGAGGGCCACCGGGGAGCTGTTTTTT. This encodes CASSLGVSGRATGELFF.

The genes are TRBV12-3 or TRBV12-4 and TRBJ1-2; TRBD1 might be the D (5 bases). The CDR3 spans 13 residues. The V end lost 5 bases, the J end lost 8 bases, and 15 bases lay between the germline ends. CDR3: CASSPTRAGGYTF. Here the CDR3 DNA reads TGTGCCAGCAGTCCAACCAGGGCTGGGGGCTACACCTTC.

V and J are TRBV4-1 and TRBJ2-2; D is perhaps TRBD2 (6 bases). This CDR3 spans 17 amino acids. Deletions cut 2 bases from V and 5 bases from J, with 18 bases between. Germline V gene data show CDR1 as MGHRA and CDR2 as YSYEKL. CDR3 DNA: TGCGCCAGCAGCCAAACCGCTTTTGCTGGGGGGACCGGGGAGCTGTTTTTT. Translated, it gives CASSQTAFAGGTGELFF.

This clone was counted between two and nine times. V is TRBV7-2 and J is TRBJ2-7; 9 positions match TRBD1. Per the germline V gene, CDR1 is SGHTA and CDR2 is FQGNSA. The CDR3 is 15 amino acids. Trimming removed 3 bases from V and 2 bases from J; junction bases left unmatched: 5. The CDR3 here is CASSFRGQGTYEQYF. For the CDR3, the DNA is TGTGCCAGCAGCTTTCGGGGACAGGGCACCTACGAGCAGTACTTC.